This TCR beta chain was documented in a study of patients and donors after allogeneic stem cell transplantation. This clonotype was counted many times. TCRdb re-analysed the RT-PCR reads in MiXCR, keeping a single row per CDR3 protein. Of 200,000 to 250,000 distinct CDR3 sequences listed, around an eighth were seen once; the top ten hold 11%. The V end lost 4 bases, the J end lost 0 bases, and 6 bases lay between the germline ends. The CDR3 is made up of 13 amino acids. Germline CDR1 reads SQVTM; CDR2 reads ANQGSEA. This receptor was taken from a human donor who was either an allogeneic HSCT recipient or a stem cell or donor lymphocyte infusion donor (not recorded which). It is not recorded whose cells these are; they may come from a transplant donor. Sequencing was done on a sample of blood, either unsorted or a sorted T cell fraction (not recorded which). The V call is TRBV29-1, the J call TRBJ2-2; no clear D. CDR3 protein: CSVAKTNTGELFF. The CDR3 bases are TGCAGCGTTGCGAAGACGAACACCGGGGAGCTGTTTTTT.